Below are 3 T cell receptor beta chains sequenced from a single sample in a study of human CD8 memory T cell subsets. Making the TCR beta libraries relied on UMI-labeled 5' RACE. Following a re-call of the 5' RACE reads, TCRdb has one entry per CDR3 protein and lacks DNA. The listing records approximately 3,100 distinct CDR3 sequences. Specimen: CD8+ T cells from PBMCs. The receptor source for this set is a human donor in good health.

V gene TRBV7-9 combines with J gene TRBJ2-3; TCRdb proposes TRBD1, but this gene call is untestable without DNA. From germline, CDR1 is SEHNR and CDR2 FQNEAQ (reference sequence). CDR3 length equals 14 residues. CDR3 region: CASSLGQSTDTQYF.

This chain links TRBV2 with TRBJ2-3; TCRdb's D call of TRBD2 is untestable without DNA. The CDR3 runs 17 residues. Germline assignment: CDR1 SNHLY and CDR2 FYNNEI. CDR3 in amino acids: CASSEAESSEAPDTQYF.

In terms of frequency, this clonotype is medium-sized. The gene calls are TRBV29-1 and TRBJ2-4. The CDR3 runs to 11 residues. Looked up from germline, CDR1 is SQVTM and CDR2 is ANQGSEA. The chain's CDR3 is CSVPAENIQYF.